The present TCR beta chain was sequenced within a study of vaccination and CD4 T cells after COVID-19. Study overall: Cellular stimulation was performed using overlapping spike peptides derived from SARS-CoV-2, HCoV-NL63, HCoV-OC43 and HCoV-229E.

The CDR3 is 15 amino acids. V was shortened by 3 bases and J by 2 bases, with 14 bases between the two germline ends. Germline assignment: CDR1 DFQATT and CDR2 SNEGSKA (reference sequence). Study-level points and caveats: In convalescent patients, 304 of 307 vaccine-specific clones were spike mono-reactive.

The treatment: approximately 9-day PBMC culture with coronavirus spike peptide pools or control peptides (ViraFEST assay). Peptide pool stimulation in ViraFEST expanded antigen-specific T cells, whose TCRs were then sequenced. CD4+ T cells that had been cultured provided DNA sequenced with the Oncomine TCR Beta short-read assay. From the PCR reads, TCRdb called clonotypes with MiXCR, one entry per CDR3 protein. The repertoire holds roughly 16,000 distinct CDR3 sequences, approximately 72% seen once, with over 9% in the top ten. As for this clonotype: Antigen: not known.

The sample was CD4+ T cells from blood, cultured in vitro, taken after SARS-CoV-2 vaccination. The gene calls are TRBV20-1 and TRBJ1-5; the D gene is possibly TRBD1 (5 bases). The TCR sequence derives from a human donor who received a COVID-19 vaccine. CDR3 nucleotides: TGCAGTGCTAGTTGGGGGGGGGTTGGCAATCAGCCCCAGCATTTT. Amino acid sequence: CSASWGGVGNQPQHF.